The clone carrying this T cell receptor beta chain was observed once. Germline V gene data show CDR1 as SGHRS and CDR2 as YFSETQ. The ends were cut back, 4 bases at V and 2 bases at J, with 10 bases in the middle. The CDR3 is made up of 13 amino acids. The source of the sample is a study of blood T cell repertoires in COVID-19. As for the study in general: Samples taken during acute and convalescent COVID-19 were collected in the United States, Italy and Spain. Nucleic acid was either cDNA or gDNA, and it came from T cells, B-cell-depleted T cells, or PBMCs.

Followed longitudinally, the Seattle patients had been enrolled during active infection. In the study's own analysis: Amplification of reference gene primers provided the estimated nucleated cell counts. Clones were sequenced by immunoSEQ multiplex PCR, and TCRdb holds only the in-frame ones, with some missing. The V and J calls and clone size were taken over from that table, and D and trimming were inferred from the DNA. The sample yields about 180,000 clones, about 83% seen once. What was sequenced was peripheral blood. The source of this sequence is a person between 70 and 80 years old with COVID-19, enrolled during active disease. The chain combines TRBV5-1 with TRBJ2-7; maybe TRBD2 (5 bases). CDR3 amino acids: CASSTDYTYEQYF. CDR3 bases: TGCGCCAGCAGCACCGACTATACCTACGAGCAGTACTTC.